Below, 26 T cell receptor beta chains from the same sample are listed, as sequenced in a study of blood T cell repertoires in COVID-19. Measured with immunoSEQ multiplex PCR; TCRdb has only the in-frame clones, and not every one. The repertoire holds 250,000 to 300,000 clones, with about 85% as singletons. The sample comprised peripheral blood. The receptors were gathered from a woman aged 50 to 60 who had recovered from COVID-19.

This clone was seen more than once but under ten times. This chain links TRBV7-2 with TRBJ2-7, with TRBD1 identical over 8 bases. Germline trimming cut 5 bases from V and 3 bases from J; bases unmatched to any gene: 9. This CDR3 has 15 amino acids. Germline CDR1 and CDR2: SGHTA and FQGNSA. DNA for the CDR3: TGTGCCAGCAGCAGAACCGGGACAGGTGTCTACGAGCAGTACTTC. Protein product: CASSRTGTGVYEQYF. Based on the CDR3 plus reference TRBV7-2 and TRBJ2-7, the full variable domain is GAGVSQSPSNKVTEKGKDVELRCDPISGHTALYWYRQSLGQGLEFLIYFQGNSAPDKSGLPSDRFSAERTGGSVSTLTIQRTQQEDSAVYLCASSRTGTGVYEQYFGPGTRLTVT.

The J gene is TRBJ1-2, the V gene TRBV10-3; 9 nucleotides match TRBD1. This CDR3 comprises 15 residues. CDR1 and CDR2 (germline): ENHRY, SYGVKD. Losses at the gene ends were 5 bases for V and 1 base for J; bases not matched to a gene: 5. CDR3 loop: CAISKGQGDNYGYTF. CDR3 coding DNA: TGTGCCATCAGTAAGGGACAGGGAGATAACTATGGCTACACCTTC.

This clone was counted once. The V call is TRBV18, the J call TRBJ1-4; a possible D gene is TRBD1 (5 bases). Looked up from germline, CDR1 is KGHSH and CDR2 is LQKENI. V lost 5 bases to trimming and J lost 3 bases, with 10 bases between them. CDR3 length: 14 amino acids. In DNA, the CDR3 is TGTGCCAGCTCAGAAGGGGATCCTAATGAAAAACTGTTTTTT. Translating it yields CASSEGDPNEKLFF.

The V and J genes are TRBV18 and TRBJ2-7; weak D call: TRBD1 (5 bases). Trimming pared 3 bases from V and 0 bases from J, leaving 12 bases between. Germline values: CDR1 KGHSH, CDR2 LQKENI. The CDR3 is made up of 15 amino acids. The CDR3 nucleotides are TGTGCCAGCTCACCGCTCATGGGGCCCTCCTACGAGCAGTACTTC. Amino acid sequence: CASSPLMGPSYEQYF.

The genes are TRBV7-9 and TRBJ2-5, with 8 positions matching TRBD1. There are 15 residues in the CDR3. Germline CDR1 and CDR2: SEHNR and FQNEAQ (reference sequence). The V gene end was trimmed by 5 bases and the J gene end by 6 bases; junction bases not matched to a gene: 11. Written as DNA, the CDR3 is TGTGCCAGCAGCCCCCGGACAGGGATTAGGCAGACCCAGTACTTC. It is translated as CASSPRTGIRQTQYF.

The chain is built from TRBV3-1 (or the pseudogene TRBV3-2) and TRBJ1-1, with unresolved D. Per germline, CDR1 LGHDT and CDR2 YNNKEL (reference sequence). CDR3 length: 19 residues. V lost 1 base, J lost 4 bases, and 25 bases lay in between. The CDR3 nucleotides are TGTGCCAGCAGCCAAGTGGGCCGCGGGGTCGTGCGTCAGAGCACTGAAGCTTTCTTT. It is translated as CASSQVGRGVVRQSTEAFF.

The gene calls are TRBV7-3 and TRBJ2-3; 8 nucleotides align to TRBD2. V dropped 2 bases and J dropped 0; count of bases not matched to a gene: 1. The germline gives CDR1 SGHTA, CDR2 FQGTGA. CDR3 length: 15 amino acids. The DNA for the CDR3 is TGTGCCAGCAGCTTATCGGGGGGGAGCACAGATACGCAGTATTTT. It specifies CASSLSGGSTDTQYF.

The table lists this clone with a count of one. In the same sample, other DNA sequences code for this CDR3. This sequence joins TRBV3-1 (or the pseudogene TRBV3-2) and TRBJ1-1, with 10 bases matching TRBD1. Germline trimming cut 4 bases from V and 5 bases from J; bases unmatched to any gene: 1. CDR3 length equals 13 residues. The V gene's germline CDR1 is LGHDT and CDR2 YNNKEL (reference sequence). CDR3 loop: CASSLGQGTEAFF. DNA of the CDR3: TGTGCCAGCAGCCTGGGACAGGGGACTGAAGCTTTCTTT.

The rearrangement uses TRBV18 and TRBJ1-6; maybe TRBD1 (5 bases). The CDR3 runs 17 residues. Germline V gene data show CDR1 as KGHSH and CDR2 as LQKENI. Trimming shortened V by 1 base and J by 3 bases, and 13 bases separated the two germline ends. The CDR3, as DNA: TGTGCCAGCTCACCACGATTCCGGGGGAACTATAATTCACCCCTCCACTTT. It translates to CASSPRFRGNYNSPLHF.

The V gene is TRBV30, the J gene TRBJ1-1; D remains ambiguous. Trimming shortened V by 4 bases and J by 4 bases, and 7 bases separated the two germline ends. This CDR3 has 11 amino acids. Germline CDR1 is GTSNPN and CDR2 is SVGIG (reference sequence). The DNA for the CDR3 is TGTGCCTGGAACGAGGGCACTGAAGCTTTCTTT. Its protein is CAWNEGTEAFF.

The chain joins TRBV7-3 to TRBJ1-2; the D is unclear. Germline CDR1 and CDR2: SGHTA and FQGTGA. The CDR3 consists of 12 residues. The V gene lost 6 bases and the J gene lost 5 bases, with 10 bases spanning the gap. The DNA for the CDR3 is TGTGCCAGCAGTCCACAGTTGTATGGCTACACCTTC. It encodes CASSPQLYGYTF.

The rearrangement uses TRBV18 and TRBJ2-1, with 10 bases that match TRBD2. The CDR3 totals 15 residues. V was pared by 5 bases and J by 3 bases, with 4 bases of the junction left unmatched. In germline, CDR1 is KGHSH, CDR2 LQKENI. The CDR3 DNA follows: TGTGCCAGCTCATTAACTAGCGGGGACTACAATGAGCAGTTCTTC. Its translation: CASSLTSGDYNEQFF.

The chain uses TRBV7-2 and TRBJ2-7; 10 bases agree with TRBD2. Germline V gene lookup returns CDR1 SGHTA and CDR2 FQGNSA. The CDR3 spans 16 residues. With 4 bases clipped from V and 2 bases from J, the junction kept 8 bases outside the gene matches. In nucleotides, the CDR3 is TGTGCCAGCAGCTCAGAAAGCGGGAGGGCCGCCTACGAGCAGTACTTC. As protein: CASSSESGRAAYEQYF.

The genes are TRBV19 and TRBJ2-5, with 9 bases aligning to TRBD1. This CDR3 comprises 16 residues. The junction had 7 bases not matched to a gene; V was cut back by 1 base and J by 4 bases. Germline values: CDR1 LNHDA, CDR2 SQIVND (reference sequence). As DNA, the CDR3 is TGTGCCAGTAGTATAGGGTCGGGACAGGGAGGAGAGACCCAGTACTTC. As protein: CASSIGSGQGGETQYF. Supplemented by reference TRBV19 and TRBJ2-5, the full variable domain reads DGGITQSPKYLFRKEGQNVTLSCEQNLNHDAMYWYRQDPGQGLRLIYYSQIVNDFQKGDIAEGYSVSREKKESFPLTVTSAQKNPTAFYLCASSIGSGQGGETQYFGPGTRLLVL.

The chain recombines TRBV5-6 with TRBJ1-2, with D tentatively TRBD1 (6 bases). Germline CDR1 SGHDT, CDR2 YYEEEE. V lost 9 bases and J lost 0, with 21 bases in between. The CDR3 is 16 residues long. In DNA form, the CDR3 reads TGTGCCACCCGAGGGGGGGCCCTCGCCCCTAACTATGGCTACACCTTC. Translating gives CATRGGALAPNYGYTF.

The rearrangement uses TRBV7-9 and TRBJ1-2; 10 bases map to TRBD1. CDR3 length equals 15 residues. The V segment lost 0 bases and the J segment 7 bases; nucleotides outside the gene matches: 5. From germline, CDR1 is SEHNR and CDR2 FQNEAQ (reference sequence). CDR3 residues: CASSLATGGAVGYTF. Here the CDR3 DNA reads TGTGCCAGCAGCTTAGCGACAGGGGGCGCGGTTGGCTACACCTTC.

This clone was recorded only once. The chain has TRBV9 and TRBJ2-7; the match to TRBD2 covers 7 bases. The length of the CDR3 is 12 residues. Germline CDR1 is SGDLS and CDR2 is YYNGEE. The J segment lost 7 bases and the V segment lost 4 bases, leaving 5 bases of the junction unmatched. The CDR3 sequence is CASSRTGGEQYF. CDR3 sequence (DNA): TGTGCCAGCAGCAGGACCGGGGGGGAGCAGTACTTC.

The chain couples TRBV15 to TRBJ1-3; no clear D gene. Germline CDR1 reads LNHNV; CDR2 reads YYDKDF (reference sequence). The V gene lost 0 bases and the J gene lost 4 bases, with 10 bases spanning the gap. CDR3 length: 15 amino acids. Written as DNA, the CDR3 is TGTGCCACCAGCAGAGACCGGGGAAGAGGAAACACCATATATTTT. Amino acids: CATSRDRGRGNTIYF.

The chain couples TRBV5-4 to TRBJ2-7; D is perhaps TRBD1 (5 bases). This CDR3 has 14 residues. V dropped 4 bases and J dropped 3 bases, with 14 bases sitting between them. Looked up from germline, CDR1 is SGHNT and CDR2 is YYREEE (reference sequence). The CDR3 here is CASSRSADIYEQYF. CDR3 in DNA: TGTGCCAGCAGCCGCTCCGCGGACATCTACGAGCAGTACTTC.

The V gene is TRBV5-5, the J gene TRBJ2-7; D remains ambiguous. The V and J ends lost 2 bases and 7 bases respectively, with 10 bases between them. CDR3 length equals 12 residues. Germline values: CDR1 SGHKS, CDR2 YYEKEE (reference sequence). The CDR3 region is CASSFPSREQYF. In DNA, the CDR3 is TGTGCCAGCAGCTTCCCCTCGCGTGAGCAGTACTTC. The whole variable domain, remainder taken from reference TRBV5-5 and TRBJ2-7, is DAGVTQSPTHLIKTRGQQVTLRCSPISGHKSVSWYQQVLGQGPQFIFQYYEKEERGRGNFPDRFSARQFPNYSSELNVNALLLGDSALYLCASSFPSREQYFGPGTRLTVT.

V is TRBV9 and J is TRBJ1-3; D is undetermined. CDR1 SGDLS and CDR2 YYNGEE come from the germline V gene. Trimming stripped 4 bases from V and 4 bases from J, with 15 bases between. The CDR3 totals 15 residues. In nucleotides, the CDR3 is TGTGCCAGCAGCCGAGTTGGGTCGGAGGGAAACACCATATATTTT. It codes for CASSRVGSEGNTIYF.

The CDR3 bases are TGTGCCAGCAGTGTCTGGGGGGGTGACATTCAGTACTTC. This translates into CASSVWGGDIQYF. The chain recombines TRBV6-4 with TRBJ2-4; 7 bases fit TRBD2. V dropped 4 bases and J dropped 8; count of bases not matched to a gene: 5. The germline V gene has CDR1 MRHNA and CDR2 SNTAGT. The CDR3 is 13 residues long.

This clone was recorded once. CDR3 in DNA: TGTGCCAGCAGTTTATCCGGGAGGGGCGGCTACACCTTC. It translates to CASSLSGRGGYTF. This chain uses TRBV28 with TRBJ1-2, with D possibly matching TRBD1 (5 bases). The CDR3 is 13 residues long. Germline CDR1 MDHEN, CDR2 SYDVKM. Trimming removed 1 base from V and 8 bases from J, with 11 bases in between.

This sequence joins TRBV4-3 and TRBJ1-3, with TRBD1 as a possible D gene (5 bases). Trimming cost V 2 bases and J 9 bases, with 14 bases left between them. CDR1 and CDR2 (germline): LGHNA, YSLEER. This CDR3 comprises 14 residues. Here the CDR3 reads CASSQISQGGTIYF. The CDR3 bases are TGCGCCAGCAGCCAAATTTCGCAGGGAGGCACCATATATTTT.

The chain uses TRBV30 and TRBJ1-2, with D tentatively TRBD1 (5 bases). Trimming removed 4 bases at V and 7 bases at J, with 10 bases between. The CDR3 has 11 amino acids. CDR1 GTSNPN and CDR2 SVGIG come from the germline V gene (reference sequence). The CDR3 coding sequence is TGTGCCTGGAAGGGGTACAGTGGCTACACCTTC. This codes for CAWKGYSGYTF.

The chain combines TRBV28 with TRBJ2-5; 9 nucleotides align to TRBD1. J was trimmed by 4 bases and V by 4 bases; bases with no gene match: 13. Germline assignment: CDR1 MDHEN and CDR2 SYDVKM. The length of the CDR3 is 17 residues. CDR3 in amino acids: CASSSGRDRAPGETQYF. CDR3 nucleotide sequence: TGTGCCAGCAGTTCCGGGCGGGACAGGGCCCCCGGAGAGACCCAGTACTTC.